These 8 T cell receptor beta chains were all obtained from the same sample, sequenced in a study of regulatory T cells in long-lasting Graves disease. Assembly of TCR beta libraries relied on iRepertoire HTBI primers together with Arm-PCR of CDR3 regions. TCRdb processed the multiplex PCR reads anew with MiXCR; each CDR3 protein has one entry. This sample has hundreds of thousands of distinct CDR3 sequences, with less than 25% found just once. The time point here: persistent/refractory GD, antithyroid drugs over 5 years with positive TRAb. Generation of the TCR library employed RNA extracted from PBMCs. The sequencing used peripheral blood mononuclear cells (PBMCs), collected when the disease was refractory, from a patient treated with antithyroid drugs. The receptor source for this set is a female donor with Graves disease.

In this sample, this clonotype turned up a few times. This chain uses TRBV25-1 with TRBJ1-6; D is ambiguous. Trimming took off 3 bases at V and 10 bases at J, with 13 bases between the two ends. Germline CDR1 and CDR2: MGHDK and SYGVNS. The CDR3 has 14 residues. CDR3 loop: CASSEVGLGSPLHF. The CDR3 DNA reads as TGTGCCAGCAGTGAGGTTGGCTTAGGGTCACCCCTCCACTTT.

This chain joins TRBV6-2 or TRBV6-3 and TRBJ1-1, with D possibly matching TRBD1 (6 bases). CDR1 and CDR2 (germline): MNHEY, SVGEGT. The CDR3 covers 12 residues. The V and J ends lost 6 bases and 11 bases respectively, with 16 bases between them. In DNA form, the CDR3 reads TGTGCCAGCAGCCCCGGCAGGGGCGCGGCTTTCTTT. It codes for CASSPGRGAAFF.

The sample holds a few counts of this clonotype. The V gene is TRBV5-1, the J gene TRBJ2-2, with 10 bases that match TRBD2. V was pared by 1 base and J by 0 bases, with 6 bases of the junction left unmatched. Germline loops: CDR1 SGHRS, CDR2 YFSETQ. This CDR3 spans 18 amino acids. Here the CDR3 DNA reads TGCGCCAGCAGCTTGTCGGTAGGACTAGCGGCGAACACCGGGGAGCTGTTTTTT. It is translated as CASSLSVGLAANTGELFF.

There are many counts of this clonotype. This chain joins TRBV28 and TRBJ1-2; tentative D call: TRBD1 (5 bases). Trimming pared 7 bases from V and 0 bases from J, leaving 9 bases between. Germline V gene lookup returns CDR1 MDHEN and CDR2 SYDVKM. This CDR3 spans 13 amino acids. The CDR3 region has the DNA TGTGCCAGCATGGCAGGGACTAACTATGGCTACACCTTC. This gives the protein CASMAGTNYGYTF.

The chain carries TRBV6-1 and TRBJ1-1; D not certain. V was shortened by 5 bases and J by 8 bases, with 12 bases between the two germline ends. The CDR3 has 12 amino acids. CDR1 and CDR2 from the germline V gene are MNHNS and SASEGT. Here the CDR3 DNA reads TGTGCCAGCAGTCCCGTTAAGACCGAAGCTTTCTTT. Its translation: CASSPVKTEAFF.

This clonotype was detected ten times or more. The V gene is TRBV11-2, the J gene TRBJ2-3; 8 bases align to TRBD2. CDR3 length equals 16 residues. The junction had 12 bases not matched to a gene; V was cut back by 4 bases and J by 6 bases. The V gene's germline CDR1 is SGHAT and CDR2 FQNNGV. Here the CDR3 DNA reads TGTGCCAGCAGCTCCTCCGGGACTAGGTCATCGGATACGCAGTATTTT. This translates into CASSSSGTRSSDTQYF.

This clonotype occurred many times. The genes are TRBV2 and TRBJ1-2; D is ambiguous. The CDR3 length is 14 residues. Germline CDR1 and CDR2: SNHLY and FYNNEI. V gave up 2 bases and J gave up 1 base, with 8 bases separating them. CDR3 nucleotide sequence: TGTGCCAGCAGTGAAACATTTATTAACTATGGCTACACCTTC. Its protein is CASSETFINYGYTF.

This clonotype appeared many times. The CDR3 DNA follows: TGTGCCAGCAGCGCACACAGGGCCGGCACTGAAGCTTTCTTT. Amino acids: CASSAHRAGTEAFF. This rearrangement joins TRBV2 to TRBJ1-1; D is perhaps TRBD1 (6 bases). V gave up 6 bases and J gave up 4 bases, with 15 bases separating them. This CDR3 contains 14 residues. CDR1 is SNHLY and CDR2 is FYNNEI in the germline V gene.